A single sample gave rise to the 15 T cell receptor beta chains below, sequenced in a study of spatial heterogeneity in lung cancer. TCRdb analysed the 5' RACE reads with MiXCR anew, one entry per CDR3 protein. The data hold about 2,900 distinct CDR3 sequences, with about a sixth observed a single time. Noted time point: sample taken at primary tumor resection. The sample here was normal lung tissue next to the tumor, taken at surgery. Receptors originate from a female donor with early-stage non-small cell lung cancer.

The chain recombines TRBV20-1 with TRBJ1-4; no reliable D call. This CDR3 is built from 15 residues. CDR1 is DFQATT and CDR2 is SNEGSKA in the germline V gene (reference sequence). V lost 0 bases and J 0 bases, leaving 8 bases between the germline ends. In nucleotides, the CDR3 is TGCAGTGCTAGAGATCGAGTGGCAACTAATGAAAAACTGTTTTTT. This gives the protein CSARDRVATNEKLFF.

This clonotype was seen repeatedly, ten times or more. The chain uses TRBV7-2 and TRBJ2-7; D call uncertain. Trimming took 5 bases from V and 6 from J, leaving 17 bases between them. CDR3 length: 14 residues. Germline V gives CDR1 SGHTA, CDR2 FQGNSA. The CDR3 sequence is CASSRVPRGSEQYF. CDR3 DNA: TGTGCCAGCAGCCGGGTCCCCCGTGGTTCCGAGCAGTACTTC. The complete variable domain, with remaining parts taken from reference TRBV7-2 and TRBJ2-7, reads GAGVSQSPSNKVTEKGKDVELRCDPISGHTALYWYRQSLGQGLEFLIYFQGNSAPDKSGLPSDRFSAERTGGSVSTLTIQRTQQEDSAVYLCASSRVPRGSEQYFGPGTRLTVT.

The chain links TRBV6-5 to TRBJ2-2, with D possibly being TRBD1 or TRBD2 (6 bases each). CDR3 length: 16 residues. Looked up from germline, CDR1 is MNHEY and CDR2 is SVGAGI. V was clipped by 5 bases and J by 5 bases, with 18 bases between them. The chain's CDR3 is CASSVQGGLGTGELFF. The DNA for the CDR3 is TGTGCCAGCAGTGTACAGGGAGGCCTGGGAACCGGGGAGCTGTTTTTT.

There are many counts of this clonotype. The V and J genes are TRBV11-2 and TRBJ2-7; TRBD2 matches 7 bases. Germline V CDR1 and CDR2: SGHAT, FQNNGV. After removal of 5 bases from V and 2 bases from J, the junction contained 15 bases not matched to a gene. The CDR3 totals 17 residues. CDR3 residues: CASSPSETGGRTYEQYF. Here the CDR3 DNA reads TGTGCCAGCAGCCCGAGTGAAACGGGGGGTAGGACCTACGAGCAGTACTTC.

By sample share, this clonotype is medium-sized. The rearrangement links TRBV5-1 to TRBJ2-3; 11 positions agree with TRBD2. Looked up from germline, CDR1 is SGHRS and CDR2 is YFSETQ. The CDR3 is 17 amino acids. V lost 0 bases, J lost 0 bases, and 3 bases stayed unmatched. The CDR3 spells CASSLGLAGGSTDTQYF. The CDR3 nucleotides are TGCGCCAGCAGCTTGGGGCTAGCGGGGGGAAGCACAGATACGCAGTATTTT.

The CDR3 DNA reads TGTGCCAGCTCACCACGAGCCCCTACAGGGAACACCGGGGAGCTGTTTTTT. Its translation: CASSPRAPTGNTGELFF. This sequence joins TRBV18 and TRBJ2-2, with a possible D match to TRBD1 (5 bases). Trimming cost V 1 base and J 1 base, with 13 bases left between them. CDR1 and CDR2 from the germline V gene are KGHSH and LQKENI. The CDR3 consists of 17 residues. Full variable domain (rest looked up from reference TRBV18 and TRBJ2-2): NAGVMQNPRHLVRRRGQEARLRCSPMKGHSHVYWYRQLPEEGLKFMVYLQKENIIDESGMPKERFSAEFPKEGPSILRIQQVVRGDSAAYFCASSPRAPTGNTGELFFGEGSRLTVL.

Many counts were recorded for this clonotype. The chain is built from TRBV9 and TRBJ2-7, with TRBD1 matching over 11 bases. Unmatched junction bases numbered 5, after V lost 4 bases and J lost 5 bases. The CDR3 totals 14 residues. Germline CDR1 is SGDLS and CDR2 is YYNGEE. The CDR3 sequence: CASSRGQGANEQYF. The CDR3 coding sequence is TGTGCCAGCAGCCGCGGACAGGGGGCGAACGAGCAGTACTTC.

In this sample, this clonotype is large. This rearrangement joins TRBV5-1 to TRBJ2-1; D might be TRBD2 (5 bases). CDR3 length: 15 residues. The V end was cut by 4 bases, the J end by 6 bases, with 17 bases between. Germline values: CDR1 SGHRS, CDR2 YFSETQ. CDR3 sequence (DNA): TGCGCCAGCAGCACCACGGGATCTGGTATCAATGAGCAGTTCTTC. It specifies CASSTTGSGINEQFF.

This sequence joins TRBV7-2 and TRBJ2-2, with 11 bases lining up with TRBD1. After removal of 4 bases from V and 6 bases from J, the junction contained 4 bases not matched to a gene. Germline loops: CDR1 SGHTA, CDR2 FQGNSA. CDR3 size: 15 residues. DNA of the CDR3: TGTGCCAGCAGCTACCGGGACAGGGGGGCCGGGGAGCTGTTTTTT. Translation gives CASSYRDRGAGELFF.

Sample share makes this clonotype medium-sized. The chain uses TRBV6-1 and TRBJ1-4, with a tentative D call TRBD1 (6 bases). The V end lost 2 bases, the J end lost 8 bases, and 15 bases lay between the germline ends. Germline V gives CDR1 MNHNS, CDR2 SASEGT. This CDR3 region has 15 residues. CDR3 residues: CASSEKQGPREKLFF. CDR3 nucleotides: TGTGCCAGCAGTGAAAAACAGGGACCCAGGGAAAAACTGTTTTTT.

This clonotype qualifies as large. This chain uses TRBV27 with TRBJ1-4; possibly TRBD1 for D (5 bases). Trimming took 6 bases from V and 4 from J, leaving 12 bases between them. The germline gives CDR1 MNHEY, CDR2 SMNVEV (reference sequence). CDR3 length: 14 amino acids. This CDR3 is CASRPGRNNEKLFF. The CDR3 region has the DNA TGTGCCAGCAGGCCGGGGCGGAATAATGAAAAACTGTTTTTT.

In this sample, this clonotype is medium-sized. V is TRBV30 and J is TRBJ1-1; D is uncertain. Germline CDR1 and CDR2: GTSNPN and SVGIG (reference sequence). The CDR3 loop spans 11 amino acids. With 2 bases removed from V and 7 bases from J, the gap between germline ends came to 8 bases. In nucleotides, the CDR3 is TGTGCCTGGAGTCGGAGTATTGAAGCTTTCTTT. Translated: CAWSRSIEAFF.

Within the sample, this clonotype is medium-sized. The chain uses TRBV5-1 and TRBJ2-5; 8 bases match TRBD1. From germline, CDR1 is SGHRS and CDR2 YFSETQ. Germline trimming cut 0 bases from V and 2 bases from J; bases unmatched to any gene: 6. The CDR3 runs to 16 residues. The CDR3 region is CASSLGTGTGQETQYF. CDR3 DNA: TGCGCCAGCAGCTTGGGTACCGGGACAGGACAAGAGACCCAGTACTTC.

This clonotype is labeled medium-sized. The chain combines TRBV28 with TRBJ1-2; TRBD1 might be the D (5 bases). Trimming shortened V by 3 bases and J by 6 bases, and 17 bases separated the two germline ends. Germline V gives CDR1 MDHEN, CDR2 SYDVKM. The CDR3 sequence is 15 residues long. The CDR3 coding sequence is TGTGCCAGCAGTTTCGGTCAGGGTATAAGTGATGGCTACACCTTC. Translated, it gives CASSFGQGISDGYTF.

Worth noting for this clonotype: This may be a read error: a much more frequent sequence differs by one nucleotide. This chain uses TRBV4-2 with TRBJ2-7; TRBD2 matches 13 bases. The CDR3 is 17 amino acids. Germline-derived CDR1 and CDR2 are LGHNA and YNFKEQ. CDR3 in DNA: TGTGCCAACAGCCAAGATACCGGGACTAGCGGGACCGACGAGCAGTACTTC. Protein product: CANSQDTGTSGTDEQYF.